This T cell receptor (beta chain) was documented in a study of blood T cells in healthy people across ages. Study context: Capturing about one barcoded beta molecule per two T cells was achieved by template switching.

A sample-barcoded 5' primer and a J-beta primer mix were used in a second PCR of roughly 7 to 11 cycles. TCRdb reprocessed the 5' RACE reads via MiXCR and lists one record per CDR3 protein. This table has about 1 million distinct CDR3 sequences, 35% to 50% appearing once. Per-sample PBMC isolation yielded at least 6.5 million cells. Extracted total RNA amounted to at least 6 micrograms for each sample. General study results and limits: Versus aged donors, long-lived donors had higher diversity and more naive CD4+ cells.

Germline V lookup: CDR1 MDHEN, CDR2 SYDVKM. This CDR3 spans 15 amino acids. Note on this clonotype: Its antigen is not identified.

The chain has TRBV28 and TRBJ2-4; 9 bases are a match to TRBD1. The J call is doubtful: the DNA matches TRBJ2-7 better. This clonotype was sampled from a woman aged 55-69 years in good health. Sequencing input: blood. The CDR3 DNA follows: TGTGCCAGCAGTTGGGGGACAGGGACTGAGGGCGAGCAGTACTTC. Amino acid sequence: CASSWGTGTEGEQYF.